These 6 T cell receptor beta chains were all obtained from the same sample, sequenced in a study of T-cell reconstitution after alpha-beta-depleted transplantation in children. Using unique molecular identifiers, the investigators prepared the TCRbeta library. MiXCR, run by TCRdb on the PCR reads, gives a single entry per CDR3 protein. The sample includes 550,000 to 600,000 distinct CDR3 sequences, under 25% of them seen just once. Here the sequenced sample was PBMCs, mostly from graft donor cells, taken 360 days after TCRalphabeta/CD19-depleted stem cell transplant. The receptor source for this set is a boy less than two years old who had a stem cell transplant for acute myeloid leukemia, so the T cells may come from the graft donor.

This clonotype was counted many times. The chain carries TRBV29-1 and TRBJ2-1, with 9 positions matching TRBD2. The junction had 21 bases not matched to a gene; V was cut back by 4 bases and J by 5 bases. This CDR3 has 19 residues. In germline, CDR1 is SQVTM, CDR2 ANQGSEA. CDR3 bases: TGCAGCGTTGGAGGCTTAACTAGCGGGTTGGCTAAGGCACACAATGAGCAGTTCTTC. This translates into CSVGGLTSGLAKAHNEQFF.

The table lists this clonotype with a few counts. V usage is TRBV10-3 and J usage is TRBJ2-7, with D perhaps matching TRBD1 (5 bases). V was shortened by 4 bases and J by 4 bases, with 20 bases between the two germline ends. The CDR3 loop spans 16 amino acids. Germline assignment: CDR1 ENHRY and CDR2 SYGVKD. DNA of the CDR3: TGTGCCATCAGTGGGAAAGGGGCCCTAACTTCATACGAGCAGTACTTC. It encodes CAISGKGALTSYEQYF.

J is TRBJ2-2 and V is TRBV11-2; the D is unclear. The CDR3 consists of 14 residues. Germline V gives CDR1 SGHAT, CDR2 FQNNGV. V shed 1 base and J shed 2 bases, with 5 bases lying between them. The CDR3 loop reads CASSLVLNTGELFF. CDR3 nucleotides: TGTGCCAGCAGCTTAGTTTTAAACACCGGGGAGCTGTTTTTT.

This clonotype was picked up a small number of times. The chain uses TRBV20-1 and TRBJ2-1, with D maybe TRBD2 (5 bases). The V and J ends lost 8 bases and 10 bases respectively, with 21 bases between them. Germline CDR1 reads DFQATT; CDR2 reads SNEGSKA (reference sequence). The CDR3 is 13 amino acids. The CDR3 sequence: CSTQILAPGEQFF. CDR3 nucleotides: TGCAGTACACAGATTTTGGCCCCGGGAGAGCAGTTCTTC.

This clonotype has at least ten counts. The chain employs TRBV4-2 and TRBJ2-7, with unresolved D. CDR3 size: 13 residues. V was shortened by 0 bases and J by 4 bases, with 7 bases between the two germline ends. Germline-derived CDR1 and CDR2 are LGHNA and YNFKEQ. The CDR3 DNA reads TGTGCCAGCAGCCAAGACGTGGGGTACGAGCAGTACGTC. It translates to CASSQDVGYEQYV.

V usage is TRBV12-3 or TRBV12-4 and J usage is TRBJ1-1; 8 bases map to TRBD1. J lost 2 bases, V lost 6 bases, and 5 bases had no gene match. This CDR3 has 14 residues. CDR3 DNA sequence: TGTGCCAGCAGCGGGACAGGTGACAACACTGAAGCTTTCTTT. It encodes CASSGTGDNTEAFF.